Listed here are 7 T cell receptor beta chains from one sample, sequenced in a study of blood T cells in healthy people across ages. With a J-beta primer mix and a sample-barcoded 5' primer, a second PCR ran roughly 6 to 11 cycles. TCRdb reprocessed the 5' RACE reads via MiXCR and lists one record per CDR3 protein. This sample carries 800,000 to 950,000 distinct CDR3 sequences, roughly 43% of them seen once, and the ten largest clones take about an eighth. What was sequenced was blood. The receptor set was obtained from a young man in good health.

This clonotype was detected only a few times. The chain carries TRBV9 and TRBJ2-1, with 9 positions matching TRBD2. CDR3 size: 16 residues. V lost 0 bases, J lost 4 bases, and 5 bases stayed unmatched. Germline-derived CDR1 and CDR2 are SGDLS and YYNGEE. The CDR3 nucleotides read TGTGCCAGCAGCGTAGAGGCGGGGGGGACTTACAATGAGCAGTTCTTC. It codes for CASSVEAGGTYNEQFF.

Many counts were recorded for this clonotype. The chain couples TRBV10-3 to TRBJ2-1; the D is unclear. V dropped 2 bases and J dropped 6 bases, with 11 bases sitting between them. The CDR3 is 14 residues long. The germline V gene encodes CDR1 ENHRY and CDR2 SYGVKD. CDR3 region: CAISEGQSPNEQFF. CDR3 coding DNA: TGTGCCATCAGTGAGGGGCAATCCCCCAATGAGCAGTTCTTC.

V is TRBV29-1 and J is TRBJ2-7; tentative D call: TRBD2 (6 bases). With 4 bases removed from V and 1 base from J, the gap between germline ends came to 32 bases. This CDR3 is built from 20 residues. From germline, CDR1 is SQVTM and CDR2 ANQGSEA. This CDR3 reads CSVGHRSGILGRDESYEQYF. CDR3 in DNA: TGCAGCGTTGGCCACAGATCAGGCATCCTCGGGCGGGATGAATCCTACGAGCAGTACTTC.

The V call is TRBV10-2, the J call TRBJ2-7; D is possibly TRBD1 (6 bases). The J call may be mistaken, given a closer DNA end match to TRBJ2-5. This CDR3 is built from 13 residues. Germline values: CDR1 WSHSY, CDR2 SAAADI. The CDR3 sequence: CASSVGALETQYF. The CDR3 DNA reads as TGCGCCAGCAGTGTGGGGGCCCTGGAGACCCAGTACTTC.

J is TRBJ2-2 and V is TRBV9; 9 bases are a match to TRBD1. CDR1 and CDR2 from the germline V gene are SGDLS and YYNGEE. CDR3 length equals 15 residues. V lost 4 bases to trimming and J lost 5 bases; unmatched junction nucleotides: 6. CDR3 protein: CASSNRDRATGELFF. DNA of the CDR3: TGTGCCAGCAGCAACCGGGACAGGGCAACCGGGGAGCTGTTTTTT.

The genes are TRBV20-1 and TRBJ1-1; 10 bases are a match to TRBD1. Trimming cost V 6 bases and J 1 base; bases outside gene matches: 8. The CDR3 runs to 15 residues. The germline gives CDR1 DFQATT, CDR2 SNEGSKA (reference sequence). The CDR3 spells CSATTGQGSNTEAFF. CDR3 bases: TGCAGTGCCACGACGGGACAGGGGTCGAACACTGAAGCTTTCTTT.

The chain links TRBV28 to TRBJ1-5, with D perhaps matching TRBD1 (6 bases). Trimming cost V 2 bases and J 6 bases, with 17 bases left between them. Per the germline V gene, CDR1 is MDHEN and CDR2 is SYDVKM. The CDR3 spans 16 residues. CDR3 nucleotides: TGTGCCAGCAGTTTACCGGGTCAGCTGACAGGTCAGCCCCAGCATTTT. Translated, it gives CASSLPGQLTGQPQHF.